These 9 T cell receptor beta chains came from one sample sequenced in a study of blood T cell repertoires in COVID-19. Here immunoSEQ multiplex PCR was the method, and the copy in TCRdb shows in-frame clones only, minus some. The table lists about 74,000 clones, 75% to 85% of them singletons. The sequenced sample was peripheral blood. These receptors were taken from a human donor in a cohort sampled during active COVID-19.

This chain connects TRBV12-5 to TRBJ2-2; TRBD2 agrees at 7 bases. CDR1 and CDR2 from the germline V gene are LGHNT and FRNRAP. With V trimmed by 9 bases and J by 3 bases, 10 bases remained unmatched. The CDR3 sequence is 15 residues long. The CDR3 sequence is CARDGGTGDTGELFF. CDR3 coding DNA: TGTGCTAGGGACGGGGGGACGGGAGACACCGGGGAGCTGTTTTTT.

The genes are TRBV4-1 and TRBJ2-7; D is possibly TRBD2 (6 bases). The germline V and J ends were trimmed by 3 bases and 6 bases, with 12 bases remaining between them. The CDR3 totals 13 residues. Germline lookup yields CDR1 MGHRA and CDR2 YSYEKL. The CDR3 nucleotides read TGCGCCAGCAGCCAGGCGGAGGGGAGCGAGCAGTACTTC. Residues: CASSQAEGSEQYF.

In DNA form, the CDR3 reads TGTGCCAGCAGATTACAGTTCGGTGGCTACACCTTC. Translation gives CASRLQFGGYTF. The genes are TRBV6-5 and TRBJ1-2; D is unclear. Deletions cut 6 bases from V and 7 bases from J, with 12 bases between. This CDR3 is 12 amino acids long. Per the germline V gene, CDR1 is MNHEY and CDR2 is SVGAGI.

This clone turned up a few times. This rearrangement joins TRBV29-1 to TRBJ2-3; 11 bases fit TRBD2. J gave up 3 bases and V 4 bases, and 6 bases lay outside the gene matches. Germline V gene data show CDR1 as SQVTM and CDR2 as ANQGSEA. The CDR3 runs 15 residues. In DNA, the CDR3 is TGCAGCGTTGGGGGATTAGCGGGAGGGACAGATACGCAGTATTTT. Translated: CSVGGLAGGTDTQYF.

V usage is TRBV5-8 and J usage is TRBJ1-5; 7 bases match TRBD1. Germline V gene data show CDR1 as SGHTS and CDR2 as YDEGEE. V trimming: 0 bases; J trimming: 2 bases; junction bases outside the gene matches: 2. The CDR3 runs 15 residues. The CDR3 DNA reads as TGTGCCAGCAGCTTGGACAGGGGCGGCAATCAGCCCCAGCATTTT. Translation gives CASSLDRGGNQPQHF.

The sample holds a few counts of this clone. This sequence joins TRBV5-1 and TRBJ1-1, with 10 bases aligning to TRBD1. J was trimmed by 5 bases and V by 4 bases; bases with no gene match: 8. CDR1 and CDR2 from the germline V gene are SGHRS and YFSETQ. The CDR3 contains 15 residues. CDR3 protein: CASSKEGTGVTEAFF. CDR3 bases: TGCGCCAGCAGCAAGGAAGGGACAGGGGTTACTGAAGCTTTCTTT.

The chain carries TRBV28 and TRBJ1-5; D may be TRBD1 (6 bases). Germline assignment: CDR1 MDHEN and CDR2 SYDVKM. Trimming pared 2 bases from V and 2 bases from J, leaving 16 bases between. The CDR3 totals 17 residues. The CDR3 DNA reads TGTGCCAGCAGTTTAATCTCGCGGGGGGCGCGCAATCAGCCCCAGCATTTT. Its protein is CASSLISRGARNQPQHF.

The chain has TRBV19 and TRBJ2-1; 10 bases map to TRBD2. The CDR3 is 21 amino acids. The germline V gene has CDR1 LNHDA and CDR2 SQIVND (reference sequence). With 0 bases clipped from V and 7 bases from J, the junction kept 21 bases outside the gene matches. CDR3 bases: TGTGCCAGTAGTATAGATCGGGTCTACTCCCAGCGGGAGGGCGGGAGAAATGAGCAGTTCTTC. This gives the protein CASSIDRVYSQREGGRNEQFF.

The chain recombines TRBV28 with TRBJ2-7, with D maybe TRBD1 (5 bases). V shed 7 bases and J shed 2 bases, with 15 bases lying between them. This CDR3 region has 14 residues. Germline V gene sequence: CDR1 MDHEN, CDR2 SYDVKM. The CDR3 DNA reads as TGTGCCAGCACCCCTAGGGGCAGAGCCTACGAGCAGTACTTC. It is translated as CASTPRGRAYEQYF.